This is a list of T cell receptor beta chains from one sample in a study of OX40 agonist ivuxolimab in advanced cancers. Generated by immunoSEQ multiplex PCR, the TCRdb table keeps only in-frame clones and is missing some. Among about 80,000 clones listed, more than 75% were seen once. Here the sequenced sample was CD4+ or CD8+ T cells sorted from blood, taken in a trial of the OX40 agonist ivuxolimab. Receptors were obtained from an adult with an advanced solid tumor such as melanoma, head and neck, liver or kidney cancer. Each CDR3 is given with its conserved first and last residue. D genes are given only for firm matches. Clone size appears in some rows only: once, few, many, or a class for an expanded clone.

d_call: NA; clone_size: NA; j_call: TRBJ2-3; v_call: TRBV5-1; cdr3_nt: TGCGCCAGCAGCTTGGCCGATACGCAGTATTTT; cdr3_aa: CASSLADTQYF
d_call: NA; clone_size: NA; j_call: TRBJ1-5; v_call: TRBV11-3; cdr3_nt: TGTGCCAGCAGATCCAGGGCCCGGGGGCACAATCAGCCCCAGCATTTT; cdr3_aa: CASRSRARGHNQPQHF
d_call: TRBD2; clone_size: NA; j_call: TRBJ2-7; v_call: TRBV11-3; cdr3_nt: TGTGCCAGCAGCTTAGGGCGGGGGTCTTACGAGCAGTACTTC; cdr3_aa: CASSLGRGSYEQYF
d_call: TRBD2; clone_size: NA; j_call: TRBJ2-5; v_call: TRBV7-2; cdr3_nt: TGTGCCAGCAGCTTCCCAGCGGGGGGGGTTGAGACCCAGTACTTC; cdr3_aa: CASSFPAGGVETQYF
d_call: NA; clone_size: NA; j_call: TRBJ2-2; v_call: TRBV11-3; cdr3_nt: TGTGCCAGCAGCAAAAGTCTCGCGGGGCACGGGGAGCTGTTTTTT; cdr3_aa: CASSKSLAGHGELFF
d_call: TRBD1; clone_size: NA; j_call: TRBJ1-1; v_call: TRBV28; cdr3_nt: TGTGCCAGCAGTTCCTACAGGGGATTGAACACTGAAGCTTTCTTT; cdr3_aa: CASSSYRGLNTEAFF
d_call: NA; clone_size: NA; j_call: TRBJ2-3; v_call: TRBV6-1; cdr3_nt: TGTGCCAGCCACGGGTGGGGCCTATACACAGATACGCAGTATTTT; cdr3_aa: CASHGWGLYTDTQYF
d_call: TRBD1; clone_size: NA; j_call: TRBJ2-3; v_call: TRBV7-3; cdr3_nt: TGTGCCAGCAGCTCGGCGACAGGGACAGCAGCGACGCAGTATTTT; cdr3_aa: CASSSATGTAATQYF
d_call: NA; clone_size: NA; j_call: TRBJ1-5; v_call: TRBV19; cdr3_nt: TGTGCCAGTACACAGGGAAATCAGCCCCAGCATTTT; cdr3_aa: CASTQGNQPQHF
d_call: TRBD1; clone_size: NA; j_call: TRBJ1-5; v_call: TRBV28; cdr3_nt: TGTGCCAGCAGGACGACAGGGGGCTCATCGGGTCAGCCCCAGCATTTT; cdr3_aa: CASRTTGGSSGQPQHF
d_call: NA; clone_size: NA; j_call: TRBJ2-2; v_call: TRBV5-1; cdr3_nt: TGCGCCAGCAGCTTGGCTAGTGGGGGGGCCCGAGGGGAGCTGTTTTTT; cdr3_aa: CASSLASGGARGELFF
d_call: NA; clone_size: NA; j_call: TRBJ2-1; v_call: TRBV7-3; cdr3_nt: TGTGCCAGCAGCTTATCCGGATACAATGAGCAGTTCTTC; cdr3_aa: CASSLSGYNEQFF
d_call: NA; clone_size: NA; j_call: TRBJ1-4; v_call: TRBV15; cdr3_nt: TGTGCCACCAGCAGGGGGTCTAATGAAAAACTGTTTTTT; cdr3_aa: CATSRGSNEKLFF
d_call: TRBD1; clone_size: once; j_call: TRBJ2-2; v_call: TRBV7-3; cdr3_nt: TGTGCCAGCAGGGAACAGGGGGCGGACACCGGGGAGCTGTTTTTT; cdr3_aa: CASREQGADTGELFF
d_call: NA; clone_size: NA; j_call: TRBJ1-5; v_call: TRBV7-9; cdr3_nt: TGTGCCAGCAGCGCAAACAAATCAGCCCCAGCATTT; cdr3_aa: CASSANKSAPAF
d_call: NA; clone_size: NA; j_call: TRBJ2-1; v_call: TRBV7-9; cdr3_nt: TGTGCCAGCACCGGCTCCTACAATGAGCAGTTCTTC; cdr3_aa: CASTGSYNEQFF
d_call: NA; clone_size: NA; j_call: TRBJ2-5; v_call: TRBV5-1; cdr3_nt: TGCGCCAGCAGCTTCTCAGGGAGCGTTGAGACCCAGTACTTC; cdr3_aa: CASSFSGSVETQYF
d_call: NA; clone_size: NA; j_call: TRBJ2-5; v_call: TRBV15; cdr3_nt: TGTGCCACCAGCAGAGTTGGGATGGGGGAGACCCAGTACTTC; cdr3_aa: CATSRVGMGETQYF
d_call: NA; clone_size: once; j_call: TRBJ1-1; v_call: TRBV5-1; cdr3_nt: TGCGCCAGCAGCCTACCGGGACAACCGAACACTGAAGCTTTCTTT; cdr3_aa: CASSLPGQPNTEAFF
d_call: NA; clone_size: NA; j_call: TRBJ2-3; v_call: TRBV11-2; cdr3_nt: TGTGCCAGCAGCTACGGGACCAGTCAAGATACGCAGTATTTT; cdr3_aa: CASSYGTSQDTQYF
d_call: NA; clone_size: NA; j_call: TRBJ2-5; v_call: TRBV7-6; cdr3_nt: TGTGCCAGCAGCTTAAGCGGGACCCAGTACTTC; cdr3_aa: CASSLSGTQYF
d_call: NA; clone_size: NA; j_call: TRBJ2-7; v_call: TRBV5-1; cdr3_nt: TGCGCCAGCAGCTTCCAACCCGGGGACACGTACTACGAGCAGTACTTC; cdr3_aa: CASSFQPGDTYYEQYF
d_call: NA; clone_size: NA; j_call: TRBJ2-7; v_call: TRBV2; cdr3_nt: TGTGCCAGCAGTGATGGCGGCGAGCAGTACTTC; cdr3_aa: CASSDGGEQYF
d_call: TRBD2; clone_size: NA; j_call: TRBJ2-7; v_call: TRBV7-2; cdr3_nt: TGTGCCAGCAGCTGGCAGGCGGGGGGCTACGAGCAGTACTTC; cdr3_aa: CASSWQAGGYEQYF